This T cell receptor (beta chain) emerged from a study of CD8+CD57+ T cells in acquired aplastic anemia. Study findings and constraints: Found in both controls and patients were around 31 CD8+ CDR3 sequences.

Profiling of TCR beta VDJ combinations and CDR3 sequences used genomic DNA as template. TCRdb independently ran MiXCR on the reads; one entry per CDR3 protein. Among 150,000 to 200,000 distinct CDR3 sequences listed, 45% to 50% were seen once. At least ten counts were recorded for this clonotype. Antigen specificity is unknown. The V gene's germline CDR1 is SQVTM and CDR2 ANQGSEA. This CDR3 spans 14 amino acids. V was pared by 4 bases and J by 1 base, with 5 bases of the junction left unmatched. Sequencing was done on patients that had shown CD8+CD57+ cell expansion by flow cytometry. The patients, all of them, had severe acquired aplastic anemia.

The sequence came from a human donor with aplastic anemia. The rearrangement links TRBV29-1 to TRBJ2-3; TRBD2 aligns across 7 bases. The specimen sequenced was sorted CD4+, CD8+, or CD8+CD57+ T cells (not recorded which) from PBMCs. DNA for the CDR3: TGCAGCGTTGTGGCGGGGGATGGCACAGATACGCAGTATTTT. This codes for CSVVAGDGTDTQYF.